In this sample, the clone carrying this TCR beta chain turned up a few times. Antigen: not known. Template switching added a universal primer site; cDNA carried unique molecular identifiers. A single record per CDR3 protein comes from TCRdb applying MiXCR to the 5' RACE reads. This table holds around 490,000 distinct CDR3 sequences, under 25% found once. The sample is drawn from a study of identical twins. Study-wide points: Twin-shared out-of-frame alpha sequences were enriched for low generation probability. Beta out-of-frame sequences displayed a weaker excess of sharing between twins.

V dropped 6 bases and J dropped 0 bases, with 18 bases sitting between them. The CDR3 consists of 17 residues. These records were also assigned to another study, of yellow fever vaccine responses in identical twins. This second study says: A vaccine T cell response that seemed partly convergent and partly personalized was reported in twins.

Sequenced sample: CD4+ T cells sorted from blood. This clonotype was obtained from a woman younger than 30 in good health. The chain combines TRBV12-3 or TRBV12-4 with TRBJ2-4, with D possibly being TRBD1 or TRBD2 (6 bases each). This CDR3 is CASRSGRGPVAKNIQYF. CDR3 DNA: TGTGCCAGCAGGTCCGGTCGGGGGCCGGTAGCCAAAAACATTCAGTACTTC.